This T cell receptor beta chain was captured in a study of blood T cell repertoires in COVID-19. Assay used: immunoSEQ multiplex PCR; TCRdb lists only in-frame clones, some missing. Among more than 350,000 clones listed, about 86% were seen once. V gave up 0 bases and J gave up 4 bases, with 10 bases separating them. From germline, CDR1 is SGHAT and CDR2 FQNNGV. CDR3 size: 14 residues. The J gene is TRBJ2-7, the V gene TRBV11-2; D is unresolved. This TCR derives from a woman between 50 and 59 years old who had recovered from COVID-19. Sequenced: PBMCs or T cells enriched from blood (not recorded which). The CDR3 here is CASSLDPSEYEQYF. As DNA, the CDR3 is TGTGCCAGCAGCTTAGATCCCAGTGAATACGAGCAGTACTTC. The whole variable domain, filled in from reference TRBV11-2 and TRBJ2-7, reads EAGVAQSPRYKIIEKRQSVAFWCNPISGHATLYWYQQILGQGPKLLIQFQNNGVVDDSQLPKDRFSAERLKGVDSTLKIQPAKLEDSAVYLCASSLDPSEYEQYFGPGTRLTVT.